The TCR beta chain under discussion was sequenced for a study of OX40 agonist ivuxolimab in advanced cancers. Study-level background: Each dose-escalation patient presented with hepatocellular carcinoma, melanoma, renal cell or head and neck cancer.

CDR1 and CDR2 from the germline V gene are MNHEY and SVGAGI. The CDR3 contains 16 residues. Between the trimmed V and J ends, which lost 0 bases and 3 bases, there was a span of 11 bases. Measured with immunoSEQ multiplex PCR; TCRdb has only the in-frame clones, and not every one. The sample carries about 98,000 clones, approximately 90% recorded once. The sequencing here drew on CD4+ or CD8+ T cells sorted from blood, taken in a trial of the OX40 agonist ivuxolimab. The rearrangement joins TRBV6-5 to TRBJ1-4, with D hard to call. This sequence was found in an adult with an advanced solid tumor such as melanoma, head and neck, liver or kidney cancer. The CDR3 DNA sequence: TGTGCCAGCAGTTACTCGCGGGGAGAGGCTAATGAAAAACTGTTTTTT. Translating it yields CASSYSRGEANEKLFF.